Described below is a single T cell receptor beta chain sequence and its context. Its specificity is unknown. The data originate from a study of post-analysis software for immune sequencing data. Overall study context: Patients had relapsing-remitting, secondary progressive or progressive-relapsing multiple sclerosis; some lacked subtype. Study-level points and caveats: Patients had higher frequencies than controls of roughly five TRBV segments, including TRBV5-6, TRBV5-1 and TRBV20-1. Normalized Chao1 diversity was significantly reduced in patients versus controls.

CDR1 is LNHNV, CDR2 YYDKDF, per germline (reference sequence). The CDR3 is 14 residues long. V shed 3 bases and J 7 bases; nucleotides not matched to a gene: 3. Researchers reported that TCR beta cDNA libraries carried unique molecular identifiers. TCRdb reprocessed the PCR reads via MiXCR and lists one record per CDR3 protein. The sample records 700,000 to 800,000 distinct CDR3 sequences, about 27% being singletons. The chain has TRBV15 and TRBJ1-4; 9 bases map to TRBD1. Sequencing was done on a sample of blood. This sequence originates from a girl aged 5-17 years with multiple sclerosis. Written as DNA, the CDR3 is TGTGCCACCAGCAGCCGGGACAGGGCTGAAAAACTGTTTTTT. It encodes CATSSRDRAEKLFF.